Shown below are 9 T cell receptor beta chains from a single sample sequenced in a study of T cell responses to AZD1222 COVID-19 vaccine. Profiled with immunoSEQ multiplex PCR; TCRdb holds only in-frame clones, not every one. The data contain tens of thousands of clones, approximately 83% of them seen just once; the ten biggest clones take up around 15%. This specimen was peripheral blood, taken on day 0 of AZD1222 vaccination. These receptor sequences come from an adult in good health.

The chain employs TRBV29-1 and TRBJ1-1; D is perhaps TRBD1 (5 bases). V shed 8 bases and J shed 4 bases, with 8 bases lying between them. This CDR3 contains 10 residues. Per germline, CDR1 SQVTM and CDR2 ANQGSEA. In DNA form, the CDR3 reads TGCAGCTTCGACAGCACTGAAGCTTTCTTT. It yields the protein CSFDSTEAFF.

This clone is deemed medium-sized. This chain connects TRBV5-1 to TRBJ2-7; 9 nucleotides align to TRBD1. The CDR3 spans 14 residues. After removal of 7 bases from V and 4 bases from J, the junction contained 9 bases not matched to a gene. Germline V gene data show CDR1 as SGHRS and CDR2 as YFSETQ. The CDR3 DNA is TGCGCCAGCCGGACACAGGGGGCTCCTTACGAGCAGTACTTC. Residues: CASRTQGAPYEQYF.

The chain recombines TRBV19 with TRBJ1-5, with TRBD1 as a possible D gene (5 bases). The CDR3 extends over 15 amino acids. Germline CDR1 reads LNHDA; CDR2 reads SQIVND (reference sequence). V dropped 8 bases and J dropped 0 bases, with 14 bases sitting between them. For the CDR3, the DNA is TGTGCCAGTCACTGGATAGGGACTAGCAATCAGCCCCAGCATTTT. Encoded protein: CASHWIGTSNQPQHF.

The chain links TRBV19 to TRBJ1-1, with TRBD1 as a possible D gene (6 bases). The CDR3 has 17 amino acids. The V end lost 6 bases, the J end lost 2 bases, and 22 bases lay between the germline ends. The germline gives CDR1 LNHDA, CDR2 SQIVND (reference sequence). The CDR3 is CASSLVGTPLLNTEAFF. The DNA of the CDR3 is TGTGCCAGTAGCCTGGTGGGGACACCTCTTCTCAACACTGAAGCTTTCTTT.

The chain couples TRBV2 to TRBJ2-1, with 12 positions matching TRBD2. CDR3 length: 16 amino acids. Germline trimming cut 4 bases from V and 7 bases from J; bases unmatched to any gene: 8. Germline lookup yields CDR1 SNHLY and CDR2 FYNNEI. The CDR3 DNA follows: TGTGCCAGCAGTGCAAGACTAGCGGGAGTGCGTAATGAGCAGTTCTTC. Its protein product is CASSARLAGVRNEQFF. The variable domain in full, completed from reference TRBV2 and TRBJ2-1, reads EPEVTQTPSHQVTQMGQEVILRCVPISNHLYFYWYRQILGQKVEFLVSFYNNEISEKSEIFDDQFSVERPDGSNFTLKIRSTKLEDSAMYFCASSARLAGVRNEQFFGPGTRLTVL.

The rearrangement joins TRBV5-1 to TRBJ1-4; D is ambiguous. In germline, CDR1 is SGHRS, CDR2 YFSETQ. The germline V and J ends were trimmed by 2 bases and 4 bases, with 12 bases remaining between them. The CDR3 has 15 amino acids. The CDR3 region has the DNA TGCGCCAGCAGCTTTGGCGCTGACATTAATGAAAAACTGTTTTTT. Its protein is CASSFGADINEKLFF.

The V gene is TRBV11-2, the J gene TRBJ2-7, with D perhaps matching TRBD2 (9 bases). Germline V CDR1 and CDR2: SGHAT, FQNNGV. Trimming removed 5 bases at V and 4 bases at J, with 18 bases between. The CDR3 totals 15 residues. The chain's CDR3 is CASSQGASGDYEQYF. The CDR3 bases are TGTGCCAGCAGCCAGGGGGCTAGCGGGGATTACGAGCAGTACTTC.

This chain uses TRBV28 with TRBJ2-1; 9 bases map to TRBD1. Germline V gene sequence: CDR1 MDHEN, CDR2 SYDVKM. This CDR3 region has 12 residues. J lost 8 bases, V lost 11 bases, and 7 bases had no gene match. The CDR3: CAADTGGDEQFF. In DNA, the CDR3 is TGTGCCGCGGACACAGGGGGCGATGAGCAGTTCTTC. Combining the CDR3 with reference TRBV28 and TRBJ2-1 gives the whole variable domain DVKVTQSSRYLVKRTGEKVFLECVQDMDHENMFWYRQDPGLGLRLIYFSYDVKMKEKGDIPEGYSVSREKKERFSLILESASTNQTSMYLCAADTGGDEQFFGPGTRLTVL.

The chain joins TRBV7-9 to TRBJ2-3; the D call may be TRBD1 or TRBD2 (5 bases each). The germline CDR1 and CDR2 sequences are SEHNR and FQNEAQ (reference sequence). The CDR3 contains 13 residues. Trimming removed 10 bases at V and 3 bases at J, with 14 bases between. Here the CDR3 DNA reads TGTGCCACCGGGACCACCGGGACAGATACGCAGTATTTT. Translation gives CATGTTGTDTQYF.